This is a list of T cell receptor beta chains from one sample in a study of spatial heterogeneity in lung cancer. TCRdb used MiXCR to reprocess the 5' RACE reads, holding one entry per CDR3 protein. Here the sample spans 50,000 or so distinct CDR3 sequences, approximately 7.6% being singletons. Specimen: PBMCs, collected at surgery. The receptors derive from a female donor with early-stage non-small cell lung cancer. Each CDR3 is given with its conserved first and last residue. Each record gives: clone size, D gene, J gene, V gene, CDR3 protein, CDR3 DNA. D genes are given only for firm matches. Clone size is stated in some rows and not others, as once, few, many or a class when expanded.

clone_size: .
d_call: .
j_call: TRBJ2-5
v_call: TRBV20-1
cdr3_aa: CSVGLGQETQYF
cdr3_nt: TGCAGTGTAGGCTTAGGCCAAGAGACCCAGTACTTC

clone_size: few
d_call: TRBD1
j_call: TRBJ1-2
v_call: TRBV7-2
cdr3_aa: CASSPTTGALQGGYTF
cdr3_nt: TGTGCCAGCAGCCCAACTACAGGGGCGCTCCAAGGGGGCTACACCTTC

clone_size: many
d_call: .
j_call: TRBJ1-1
v_call: TRBV9
cdr3_aa: CASSPGGQSGEEAFF
cdr3_nt: TGTGCCAGCAGCCCCGGGGGGCAGTCTGGCGAAGAAGCTTTCTTT

clone_size: few
d_call: TRBD2
j_call: TRBJ2-5
v_call: TRBV4-2
cdr3_aa: CASSQGLAGASSETQYF
cdr3_nt: TGTGCCAGCAGCCAGGGACTAGCGGGGGCCTCGTCCGAGACCCAGTACTTC

clone_size: many
d_call: .
j_call: TRBJ1-1
v_call: TRBV30
cdr3_aa: CAWSRTDSAEAFF
cdr3_nt: TGTGCCTGGAGTCGGACCGATTCTGCTGAAGCTTTCTTT

clone_size: .
d_call: .
j_call: TRBJ2-5
v_call: TRBV6-2/TRBV6-3
cdr3_aa: CASTEGAETQYF
cdr3_nt: TGTGCCAGCACGGAAGGCGCCGAGACCCAGTACTTC

clone_size: .
d_call: .
j_call: TRBJ2-5
v_call: TRBV6-2/TRBV6-3
cdr3_aa: CASSYLGTQYF
cdr3_nt: TGTGCCAGCAGTTACCTTGGGACCCAGTACTTC

clone_size: few
d_call: .
j_call: TRBJ2-2
v_call: TRBV15
cdr3_aa: CATSRDVIAANTGELFF
cdr3_nt: TGTGCCACCAGCAGAGATGTAATAGCGGCGAACACCGGGGAGCTGTTTTTT

clone_size: .
d_call: TRBD2
j_call: TRBJ2-3
v_call: TRBV7-9
cdr3_aa: CASSSSSGGAFTDTQYF
cdr3_nt: TGTGCCAGCAGCTCCTCTAGCGGGGGGGCTTTCACAGATACGCAGTATTTT

clone_size: .
d_call: TRBD1
j_call: TRBJ1-2
v_call: TRBV7-2
cdr3_aa: CASSPDADRGYGYTF
cdr3_nt: TGTGCCAGCAGCCCAGACGCCGACAGGGGGTATGGCTACACCTTC

clone_size: .
d_call: .
j_call: TRBJ2-7
v_call: TRBV10-3
cdr3_aa: CAISVPTGQEQYF
cdr3_nt: TGTGCCATCAGTGTTCCTACAGGGCAGGAGCAGTACTTC

clone_size: .
d_call: TRBD2
j_call: TRBJ2-3
v_call: TRBV23-1
cdr3_aa: CASSQRGGAPTDTQYF
cdr3_nt: TGCGCCAGCAGTCAACGCGGGGGGGCCCCCACAGATACGCAGTATTTT

clone_size: few
d_call: .
j_call: TRBJ1-1
v_call: TRBV20-1
cdr3_aa: CSARDLMNTEAFF
cdr3_nt: TGCAGTGCTAGAGATCTAATGAACACTGAAGCTTTCTTT

clone_size: .
d_call: TRBD1
j_call: TRBJ2-3
v_call: TRBV4-2
cdr3_aa: CASSRQQGGGDTQYF
cdr3_nt: TGTGCCAGCAGCCGACAACAGGGGGGCGGAGATACGCAGTATTTT

clone_size: many
d_call: .
j_call: TRBJ2-2
v_call: TRBV12-3/TRBV12-4
cdr3_aa: CAIRGHTGELFF
cdr3_nt: TGTGCCATTCGGGGGCATACGGGGGAGCTGTTTTTT

clone_size: many
d_call: .
j_call: TRBJ1-2
v_call: TRBV7-9
cdr3_aa: CASSASPYGYTF
cdr3_nt: TGTGCCAGCAGCGCTAGCCCCTATGGCTACACCTTC

clone_size: .
d_call: TRBD1
j_call: TRBJ1-5
v_call: TRBV19
cdr3_aa: CASRNQGGGNQPQHF
cdr3_nt: TGTGCCAGTAGAAATCAGGGGGGTGGCAATCAGCCCCAGCATTTT

clone_size: .
d_call: .
j_call: TRBJ2-4
v_call: TRBV7-2
cdr3_aa: CASSLEGGVNIQYF
cdr3_nt: TGTGCCAGCAGCTTAGAGGGGGGAGTAAACATTCAGTACTTC

clone_size: .
d_call: .
j_call: TRBJ2-7
v_call: TRBV13
cdr3_aa: CASSSEGAGVGEQYF
cdr3_nt: TGTGCCAGCAGTTCCGAAGGGGCAGGGGTAGGGGAGCAGTACTTC

clone_size: many
d_call: .
j_call: TRBJ2-1
v_call: TRBV27
cdr3_aa: CASSLLGLSYNEQFF
cdr3_nt: TGTGCCAGCAGTTTATTAGGGTTGTCCTACAATGAGCAGTTCTTC

clone_size: .
d_call: .
j_call: TRBJ1-2
v_call: TRBV6-5
cdr3_aa: CASSYSARNYGYTF
cdr3_nt: TGTGCCAGCAGTTACTCGGCGCGTAACTATGGCTACACCTTC

clone_size: many
d_call: TRBD1
j_call: TRBJ1-5
v_call: TRBV7-8
cdr3_aa: CASSLRQGGMTQHF
cdr3_nt: TGTGCCAGCAGCTTAAGACAGGGGGGTATGACCCAGCATTTT

clone_size: many
d_call: .
j_call: TRBJ2-5
v_call: TRBV6-5
cdr3_aa: CASSPGFEETQYF
cdr3_nt: TGTGCCAGCAGTCCGGGGTTTGAGGAGACCCAGTACTTC

clone_size: many
d_call: .
j_call: TRBJ2-1
v_call: TRBV6-2/TRBV6-3
cdr3_aa: CASSYEGVWRNNEQFF
cdr3_nt: TGTGCCAGCAGTTACGAGGGGGTTTGGAGAAACAATGAGCAGTTCTTC

clone_size: .
d_call: .
j_call: TRBJ1-2
v_call: TRBV13
cdr3_aa: CASSSEGPTYGYTF
cdr3_nt: TGTGCCAGCAGCAGCGAAGGACCTACCTATGGCTACACCTTC

clone_size: .
d_call: TRBD2
j_call: TRBJ2-3
v_call: TRBV6-1
cdr3_aa: CASRTLAGSTDTQYF
cdr3_nt: TGTGCCAGCAGGACGCTAGCGGGGAGCACAGATACGCAGTATTTT

clone_size: .
d_call: .
j_call: TRBJ1-6
v_call: TRBV25-1
cdr3_aa: CASRVRDNSPLHF
cdr3_nt: TGTGCCAGCAGGGTCAGGGATAATTCACCCCTCCACTTT

clone_size: few
d_call: .
j_call: TRBJ2-3
v_call: TRBV5-1
cdr3_aa: CASSLGGSFPDTQYF
cdr3_nt: TGCGCCAGCAGCTTGGGAGGCAGCTTCCCAGATACGCAGTATTTT

clone_size: few
d_call: .
j_call: TRBJ1-1
v_call: TRBV5-6
cdr3_aa: CASSPGEAAEAFF
cdr3_nt: TGTGCCAGCAGCCCGGGGGAGGCAGCTGAAGCTTTCTTT